The entry below describes one T cell receptor beta chain. Its antigen is not known. This entry belongs to a study of T cell responses to AZD1222 COVID-19 vaccine. Libraries were prepared by immunoSEQ multiplex PCR; TCRdb keeps only in-frame clonotypes and omits some of them. The top ten hold approximately 6.9% of the sample, which has about 110,000 clones, approximately 88% seen once. The trim removed 1 base at V and 3 bases at J, leaving 8 bases unmatched. Germline V lookup: CDR1 SEHNR, CDR2 FQNEAQ (reference sequence). The CDR3 is 17 amino acids. Overall study results and limits: Seropositive at baseline were only a handful of AZD1222 recipients.

This chain connects TRBV7-9 to TRBJ2-1, with 8 positions matching TRBD1. The sequencing here drew on peripheral blood, taken 28 days after the second AZD1222 dose. The source is an adult who received the AZD1222 COVID-19 vaccine. CDR3 region: CASSLGTGTLYYNEQFF. The CDR3 DNA reads TGTGCCAGCAGCTTAGGGACAGGGACACTTTACTACAATGAGCAGTTCTTC.